This T cell receptor (beta chain) is drawn from a study of T-cell reconstitution after alpha-beta-depleted transplantation in children. Overall study results and limits: From newly produced T cells came most of the T-cell counts and diversity one year after transplant. Several hundred rapidly expanded clones from non-depleted graft cells reportedly supplied alpha-beta T cells about two months post-transplant.

This clonotype was seen a few times. Antigen: not known. In germline, CDR1 is SGHDN, CDR2 FVKESK. V lost 1 base to trimming and J lost 1 base, with 10 bases between them. This CDR3 has 16 residues. Unique molecular identifiers were incorporated during preparation of the TCRbeta library. In TCRdb, the PCR reads were re-called with MiXCR into one record per CDR3 protein. This sample has 700,000 to 850,000 distinct CDR3 sequences, with less than 20% found just once. The specimen was PBMCs, mostly from graft donor cells, collected 360 days after TCRalphabeta/CD19-depleted stem cell transplant. The chain is built from TRBV14 and TRBJ2-2, with D possibly being TRBD1 (5 bases). The sequence was obtained from a male patient between 5 and 17 years old who had a stem cell transplant for acute lymphoblastic leukemia, so the T cells may come from the graft donor. CDR3 residues: CASSQVWGWNTGELFF. The CDR3 DNA follows: TGTGCCAGCAGCCAAGTATGGGGCTGGAACACCGGGGAGCTGTTTTTT. Full variable domain (missing parts from reference TRBV14 and TRBJ2-2): EAGVTQFPSHSVIEKGQTVTLRCDPISGHDNLYWYRRVMGKEIKFLLHFVKESKQDESGMPNNRFLAERTGGTYSTLKVQPAELEDSGVYFCASSQVWGWNTGELFFGEGSRLTVL.